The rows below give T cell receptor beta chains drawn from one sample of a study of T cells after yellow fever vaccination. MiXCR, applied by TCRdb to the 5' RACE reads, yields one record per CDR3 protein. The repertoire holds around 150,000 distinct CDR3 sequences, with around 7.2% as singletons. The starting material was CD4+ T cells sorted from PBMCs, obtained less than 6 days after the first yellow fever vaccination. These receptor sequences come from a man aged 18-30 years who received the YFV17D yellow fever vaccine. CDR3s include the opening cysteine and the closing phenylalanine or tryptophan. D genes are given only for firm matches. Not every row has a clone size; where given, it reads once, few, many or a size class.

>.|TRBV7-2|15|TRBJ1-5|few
CASSLLGRTDQPQHF
TGTGCCAGCAGCTTGTTGGGCAGGACCGATCAGCCCCAGCATTTT
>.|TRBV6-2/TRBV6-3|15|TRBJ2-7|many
CASSYSYTGSYEQYF
TGTGCCAGCAGTTACTCGTACACAGGATCCTACGAGCAGTACTTC
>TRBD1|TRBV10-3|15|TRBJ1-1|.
CAISERGPGNTEAFF
TGTGCCATCAGTGAGAGGGGGCCGGGGAACACTGAAGCTTTCTTT
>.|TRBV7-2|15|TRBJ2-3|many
CASRRQISYTDTQYF
TGTGCCAGCAGACGACAAATAAGTTACACAGATACGCAGTATTTT
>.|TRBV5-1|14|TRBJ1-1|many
CASSLITANTEAFF
TGCGCCAGCAGCTTGATTACAGCGAACACTGAAGCTTTCTTT
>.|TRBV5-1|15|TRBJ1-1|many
CASSLWGGASNEAFF
TGCGCCAGCAGCTTGTGGGGGGGGGCGTCCAATGAAGCTTTCTTT
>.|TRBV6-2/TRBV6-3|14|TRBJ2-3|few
CASSPEGSTDTQYF
TGTGCCAGCAGCCCAGAGGGAAGCACAGATACGCAGTATTTT
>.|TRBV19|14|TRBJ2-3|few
CASSTRLVTDTQYF
TGTGCCAGTAGTACAAGGCTAGTGACAGATACGCAGTATTTT
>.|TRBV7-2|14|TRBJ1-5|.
CASSQSGLYQPQHF
TGTGCCAGCAGCCAAAGTGGGCTCTATCAGCCCCAGCATTTT
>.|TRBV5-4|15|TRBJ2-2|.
CASSSGARGDGELFF
TGTGCCAGCAGCTCGGGGGCTCGAGGGGACGGGGAGCTGTTTTTT
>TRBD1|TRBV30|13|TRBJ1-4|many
CACNRGSNEKLFF
TGTGCCTGCAACAGGGGATCGAATGAAAAACTGTTTTTT
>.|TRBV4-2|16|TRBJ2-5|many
CASSRKGGGVQETQYF
TGTGCCAGCAGCCGCAAGGGCGGCGGGGTACAAGAGACCCAGTACTTC
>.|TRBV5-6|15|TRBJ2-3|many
CASRYDRDYTDTQYF
TGTGCCAGCAGATACGACAGGGACTACACAGATACGCAGTATTTT
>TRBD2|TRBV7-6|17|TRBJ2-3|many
CASSESGGALGTDTQYF
TGTGCCAGCAGCGAAAGCGGGGGGGCCCTGGGCACAGATACGCAGTATTTT
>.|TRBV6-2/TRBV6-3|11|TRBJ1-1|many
CASIGYTEAFF
TGTGCCAGCATAGGGTACACTGAAGCTTTCTTT
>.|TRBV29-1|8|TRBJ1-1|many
CSVVGGFF
TGCAGCGTTGTGGGGGGTTTCTTT
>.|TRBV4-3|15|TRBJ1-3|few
CASSQDIQPGNTIYF
TGCGCCAGCAGCCAAGATATACAACCTGGAAACACCATATATTTT
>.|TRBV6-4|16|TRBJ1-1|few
CASTNPEKGLNTEAFF
TGTGCCAGCACCAACCCAGAAAAGGGATTGAACACTGAAGCTTTCTTT
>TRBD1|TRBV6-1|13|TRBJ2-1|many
CASSAPGGGEQFF
TGTGCCAGCAGTGCCCCAGGGGGCGGTGAGCAGTTCTTC
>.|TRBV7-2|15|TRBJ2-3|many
CASSLRGSSTDTQYF
TGTGCCAGCAGCTTACGGGGGAGTAGCACAGATACGCAGTATTTT
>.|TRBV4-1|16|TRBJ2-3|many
CASSQAEAGAAGTQYF
TGCGCCAGCAGCCAAGCCGAGGCGGGGGCCGCGGGGACGCAGTATTTT
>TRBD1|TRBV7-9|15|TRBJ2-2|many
CASSIRTGGTGELFF
TGTGCCAGCAGCATACGGACAGGAGGCACCGGGGAGCTGTTTTTT
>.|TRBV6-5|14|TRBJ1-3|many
CASSYRTGRNTIYF
TGTGCCAGCAGTTACCGTACCGGGAGAAACACCATATATTTT
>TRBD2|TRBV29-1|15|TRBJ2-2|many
CSVDGLAGGSGELFF
TGCAGCGTTGACGGACTAGCGGGGGGATCCGGGGAGCTGTTTTTT
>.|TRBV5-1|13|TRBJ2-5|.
CASKVPRGETQYF
TGCGCCAGCAAAGTTCCAAGGGGGGAGACCCAGTACTTC
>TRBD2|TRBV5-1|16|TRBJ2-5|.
CASSLVSGGPGETQYF
TGCGCCAGCAGCTTGGTTAGCGGGGGGCCAGGAGAGACCCAGTACTTC
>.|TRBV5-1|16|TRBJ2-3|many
CASSPLGGASTDTQYF
TGCGCCAGCAGCCCCCTGGGGGGGGCCAGCACAGATACGCAGTATTTT
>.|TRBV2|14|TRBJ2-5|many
CASSEGEHQETQYF
TGTGCCAGCAGTGAGGGGGAGCACCAAGAGACCCAGTACTTC
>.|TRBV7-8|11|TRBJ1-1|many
CASSFRGYAFF
TGTGCCAGCAGCTTCCGGGGGTATGCTTTCTTT
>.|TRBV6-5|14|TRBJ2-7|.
CASSYSNPRDEQYF
TGTGCCAGCAGTTACTCGAACCCCAGAGACGAGCAGTACTTC
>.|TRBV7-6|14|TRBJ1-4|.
CASSLGGVGEKLFF
TGTGCCAGCAGCTTAGGGGGCGTTGGGGAAAAACTGTTTTTT
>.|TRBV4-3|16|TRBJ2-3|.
CASSQDRGAGKDTQYF
TGCGCCAGCAGCCAAGATCGGGGGGCGGGGAAAGATACGCAGTATTTT
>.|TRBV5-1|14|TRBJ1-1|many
CASSEGGAVSEAFF
TGCGCCAGCAGCGAAGGAGGCGCTGTGAGTGAAGCTTTCTTT
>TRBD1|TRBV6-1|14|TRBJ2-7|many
CASNKDRDSYEQYF
TGTGCCAGCAACAAGGACAGGGACTCCTACGAGCAGTACTTC
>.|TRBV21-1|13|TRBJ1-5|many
CASSKEDRAAQHF
TGTGCCAGCAGCAAAGAGGACAGGGCTGCCCAGCATTTT
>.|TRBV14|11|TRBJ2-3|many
CASSQADTQYF
TGTGCCAGCAGCCAAGCCGATACGCAGTATTTT
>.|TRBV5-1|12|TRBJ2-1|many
CASTTGYNEQFF
TGCGCCAGCACCACAGGGTACAATGAGCAGTTCTTC
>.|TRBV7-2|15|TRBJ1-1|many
CASSLARSRNTEAFF
TGTGCCAGCAGCTTAGCCCGGTCAAGGAACACTGAAGCTTTCTTT
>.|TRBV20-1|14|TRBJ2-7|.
CSAIRDTGSYEQYF
TGCAGTGCTATCCGGGACACCGGCTCCTACGAGCAGTACTTC
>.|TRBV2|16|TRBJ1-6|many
CASSDLSGYNNSPLHF
TGTGCCAGCAGTGACCTTTCAGGGTACAATAATTCACCCCTCCACTTT
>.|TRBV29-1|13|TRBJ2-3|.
CSVELGATDTQYF
TGCAGCGTGGAACTGGGTGCCACAGATACGCAGTATTTT
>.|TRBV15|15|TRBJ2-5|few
CATSRGALYQETQYF
TGTGCCACCAGCAGAGGGGCTTTGTACCAAGAGACCCAGTACTTC
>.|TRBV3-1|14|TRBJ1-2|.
CASSQVVGGNGYTF
TGTGCCAGCAGCCAAGTAGTAGGAGGAAATGGCTACACCTTC
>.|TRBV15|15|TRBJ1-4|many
CATSRDRAWDEKLFF
TGTGCCACCAGCAGAGACCGGGCCTGGGATGAAAAACTGTTTTTT
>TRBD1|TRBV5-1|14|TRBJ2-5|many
CASSPGQGLETQYF
TGCGCCAGCAGCCCCGGACAGGGTTTGGAGACCCAGTACTTC
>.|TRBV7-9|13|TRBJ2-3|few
CASSFGPQETQYF
TGTGCCAGCAGCTTCGGCCCTCAAGAGACGCAGTATTTT
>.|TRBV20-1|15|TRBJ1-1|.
CSARGGGRLFTEAFF
TGCAGTGCTAGAGGAGGCGGCAGGTTATTTACTGAAGCTTTCTTT
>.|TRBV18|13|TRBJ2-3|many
CASSPGGPDTQYF
TGTGCCAGCTCACCCGGGGGGCCAGATACGCAGTATTTT
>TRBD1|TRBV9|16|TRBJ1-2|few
CASSTRDRRSTYGYTF
TGTGCCAGCAGCACCCGGGACAGAAGAAGCACCTATGGCTACACCTTC
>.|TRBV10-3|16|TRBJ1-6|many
CAISESTGTSNSPLHF
TGTGCCATCAGTGAGTCAACGGGGACCTCCAATTCACCCCTCCACTTT